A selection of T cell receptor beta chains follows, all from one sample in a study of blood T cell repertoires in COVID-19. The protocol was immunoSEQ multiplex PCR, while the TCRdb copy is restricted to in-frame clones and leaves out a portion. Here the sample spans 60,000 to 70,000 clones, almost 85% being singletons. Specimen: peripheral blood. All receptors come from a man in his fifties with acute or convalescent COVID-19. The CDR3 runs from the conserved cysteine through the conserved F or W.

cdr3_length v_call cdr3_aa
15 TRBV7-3 CASSLTRVRYNEQFF
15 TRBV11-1 CASSYRTGRGTEAFF
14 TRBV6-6 CASSYEGAPSPLHF
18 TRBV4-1 CASSQDHSGQDSFYEQYF
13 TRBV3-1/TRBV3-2 CASSQQAGETQYF
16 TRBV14 CASSRIETREGDTQYF
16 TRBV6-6 CASSPGAGGNYNEQFF
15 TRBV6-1 CASSELAGGKETQYF
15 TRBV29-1 CSVKGTGGSYNEQFF
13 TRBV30 CACQGEANYGYTF
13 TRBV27 CASSFTGGTEAFF
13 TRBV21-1 CASNSDRDYGYTF
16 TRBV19 CASSTDRDSDTDTQYF
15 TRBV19 CASSSPSGAHLSQYF
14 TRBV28 CASKLSGTGEKLFF
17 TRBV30 CAWSPQRRTVQENEQFF
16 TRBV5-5 CASSLSFGTGNYEQYF
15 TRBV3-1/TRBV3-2 CASSRYLANQETQYF
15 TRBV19 CASSIGGTGDTEAFF
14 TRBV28 CASSLGDRDGEQYF
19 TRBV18 CASSRGGRVEIPSTDTQYF
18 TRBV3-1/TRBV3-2 CASSQDGLAGEGAETQYF
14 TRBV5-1 CASSLGTVNTEAFF
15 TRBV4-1 CASSQLAGAYNEQFF
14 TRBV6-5 CASRTGIYNSPLHF
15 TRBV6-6 CASSYSIQGNQPQHF
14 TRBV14 CASSQAAETYEQYF
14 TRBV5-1 CASSLDNPNYGYTF
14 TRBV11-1 CASSRRRGEVEAFF
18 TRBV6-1 CASSEMTAQMYSNQPQHF
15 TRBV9 CASSMMTGSDEKLFF
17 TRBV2 CASSDASGSSRGNEQFF
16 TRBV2 CATLGTSGAPGGELFF
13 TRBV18 CASSPGRNQPQHF
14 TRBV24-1 CATSDRGGTGELFF
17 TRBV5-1 CASSPATSGGRIDTQYF
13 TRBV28 CASSVQGAEGYTF
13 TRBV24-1 CATSGTQQETQYF
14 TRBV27 CASSLSDSNSPLHF
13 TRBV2 CASHGRDTLEQYF
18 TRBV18 CASSRSRVGQPSSYEQYF
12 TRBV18 CASSPSENIQYF
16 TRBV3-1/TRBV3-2 CASSPLAGGPGDTQYF